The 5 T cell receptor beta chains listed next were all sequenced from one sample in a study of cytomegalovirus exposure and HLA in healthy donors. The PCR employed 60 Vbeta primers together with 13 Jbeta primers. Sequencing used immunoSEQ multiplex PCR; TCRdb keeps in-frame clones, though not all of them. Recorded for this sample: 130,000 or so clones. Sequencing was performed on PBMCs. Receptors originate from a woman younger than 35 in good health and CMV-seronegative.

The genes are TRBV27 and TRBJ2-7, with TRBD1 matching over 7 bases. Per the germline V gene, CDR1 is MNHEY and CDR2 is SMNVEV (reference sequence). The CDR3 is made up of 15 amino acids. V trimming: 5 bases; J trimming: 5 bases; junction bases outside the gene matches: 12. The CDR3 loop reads CASSLTRDRRNEQYF. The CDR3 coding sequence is TGTGCCAGCAGTCTAACCAGGGACAGACGGAACGAGCAGTACTTC.

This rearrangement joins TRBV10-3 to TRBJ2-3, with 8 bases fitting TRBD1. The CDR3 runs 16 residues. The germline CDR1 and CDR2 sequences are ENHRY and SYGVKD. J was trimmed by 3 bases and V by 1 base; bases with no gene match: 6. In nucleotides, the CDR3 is TGTGCCATCAGTGAGTTCGGGACAGGTGATACAGATACGCAGTATTTT. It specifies CAISEFGTGDTDTQYF.

The CDR3 here is CASSLQGRDGYTF. CDR3 in DNA: TGTGCCAGCAGTTTACAGGGTAGGGATGGCTACACCTTC. This sequence joins TRBV28 and TRBJ1-2, with D maybe TRBD1 (5 bases). This CDR3 comprises 13 residues. The V and J ends lost 2 bases and 6 bases respectively, with 10 bases between them. Germline CDR1 is MDHEN and CDR2 is SYDVKM.

CDR3: CASSLGLDKEYF. The CDR3 DNA is TGTGCCAGCAGCTTAGGGCTAGATAAAGAATATTTT. The chain carries TRBV7-9 and TRBJ2-3; D is uncertain. Trimming took off 1 base at V and 15 bases at J, with 14 bases between the two ends. The CDR3 runs to 12 residues. Germline V gene data show CDR1 as SEHNR and CDR2 as FQNEAQ (reference sequence). The complete variable domain, with remaining parts taken from reference TRBV7-9 and TRBJ2-3, reads DTGVSQNPRHKITKRGQNVTFRCDPISEHNRLYWYRQTLGQGPEFLTYFQNEAQLEKSRLLSDRFSAERPKGSFSTLEIQRTEQGDSAMYLCASSLGLDKEYFGPGTRLTVL.

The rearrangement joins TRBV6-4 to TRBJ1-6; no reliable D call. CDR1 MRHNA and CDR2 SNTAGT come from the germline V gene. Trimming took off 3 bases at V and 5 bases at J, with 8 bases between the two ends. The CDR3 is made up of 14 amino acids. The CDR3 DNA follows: TGTGCCAGCAGTGAAACAACTAATAATTCACCCCTCCACTTT. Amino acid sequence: CASSETTNNSPLHF.